Below, one TCR beta chain is given with its context. The antigen remains undetermined. The data belong to a study of cytomegalovirus exposure and HLA in healthy donors. Study-wide points: TCR beta sequences reportedly predicted most subjects' HLA-A and HLA-B alleles accurately.

Germline V lookup: CDR1 SGHRS, CDR2 YFSETQ. This CDR3 region has 18 residues. Germline trimming cut 5 bases from V and 0 bases from J; bases unmatched to any gene: 13. PCR was performed using 60 Vbeta and 13 Jbeta primers. TCRdb keeps only in-frame clones here, not all; method: immunoSEQ multiplex PCR. The table records hundreds of thousands of clones, around 83% of them present only once. This clonotype was obtained from a girl aged 2-10 years in good health and CMV-seronegative. The chain links TRBV5-1 to TRBJ2-2; TRBD2 matches at 7 bases. The sequenced sample was PBMCs. CDR3 DNA: TGCGCCAGCAGTCCTCGGGGGGTTACGTCCTCGAACACCGGGGAGCTGTTTTTT. As protein: CASSPRGVTSSNTGELFF.